This is a list of T cell receptor beta chains from one sample in a study of T cells after yellow fever vaccination. One entry per CDR3 protein, called by TCRdb with MiXCR from the 5' RACE reads. In the table there are over 100,000 distinct CDR3 sequences, roughly 8.9% of which are singletons. Sequencing used CD8+ T cells sorted from PBMCs, obtained 45 days after the yellow fever booster vaccination. Every receptor here comes from a man aged 25-45 years who received the YFV17D yellow fever vaccine. Each CDR3 is given with its conserved first and last residue. D genes are given only for firm matches. Clone size appears in some rows only: once, few, many, or a class for an expanded clone.

V,D,J,size,CDR3,DNA
TRBV29-1,TRBD2,TRBJ2-1,many,CSVEDNYSGLAGNNEQFF,TGCAGCGTTGAAGATAATTACTCGGGACTAGCGGGAAACAATGAGCAGTTCTTC
TRBV20-1,TRBD2,TRBJ2-1,many,CSGSSGSGQVEQFF,TGCAGTGGGTCTAGCGGGAGTGGCCAGGTGGAGCAGTTCTTC
TRBV4-2,TRBD1,TRBJ2-1,NA,CASSQDPTPGQGGWGRSNEQFF,TGTGCCAGCAGCCAAGATCCCACGCCGGGACAGGGGGGTTGGGGGAGATCGAATGAGCAGTTCTTC
TRBV20-1,NA,TRBJ2-2,many,CSAKRADGELFF,TGCAGTGCAAAAAGGGCCGACGGGGAGCTGTTTTTT
TRBV24-1,NA,TRBJ2-1,few,CATSDYRGYSPDNEQFF,TGTGCCACCAGTGATTATAGGGGATATTCTCCGGACAATGAGCAGTTCTTC
TRBV7-9,TRBD1,TRBJ1-5,NA,CASQGAGQPQHF,TGTGCCAGTCAGGGGGCGGGTCAGCCCCAGCATTTT
TRBV7-6,TRBD2,TRBJ2-1,NA,CASSPTREGQFF,TGTGCCAGCAGCCCCACCCGGGAGGGTCAGTTCTTC
TRBV7-2,NA,TRBJ2-7,many,CASSIPAYEQYF,TGTGCCAGCAGCATTCCCGCCTACGAGCAGTACTTC
TRBV28,NA,TRBJ1-1,many,CASDTDSLLRVTEAFF,TGTGCCAGCGACACAGACAGCCTCTTAAGGGTCACTGAAGCTTTCTTT
TRBV7-9,TRBD1,TRBJ2-7,many,CASSSGGSYEQYF,TGTGCCAGCAGCTCAGGGGGCTCGTACGAGCAGTACTTC
TRBV11-1,TRBD2,TRBJ2-2,NA,CASSAPSRSGSVRTGELFF,TGTGCCAGCAGCGCCCCCTCAAGGAGCGGGAGTGTAAGGACCGGGGAGCTGTTTTTT
TRBV11-2,NA,TRBJ1-1,many,CASSLDRVGFTEAFF,TGTGCCAGCAGCTTAGACAGGGTCGGGTTCACTGAAGCTTTCTTT
TRBV7-2,NA,TRBJ2-5,many,CASINPRGRETQYF,TGTGCCAGCATCAACCCTCGGGGGAGGGAGACCCAGTACTTC
TRBV15,NA,TRBJ2-7,few,CATSSRPPGWGEQYF,TGTGCCACCAGCAGTCGCCCGCCAGGGTGGGGCGAGCAGTACTTC
TRBV11-2,NA,TRBJ2-3,many,CASSLAGSDTQYF,TGTGCCAGCAGCTTAGCGGGATCGGATACGCAGTATTTT